This T cell receptor beta chain was sequenced for a study of OX40 agonist ivuxolimab in advanced cancers. Study observations and caveats: In the 0.1 to 3.0 mg/kg range, CD4+ and CD8+ blood T cells had expanded clonally by week 6.

V trimming: 4 bases; J trimming: 4 bases; junction bases outside the gene matches: 6. This CDR3 has 13 residues. Germline-derived CDR1 and CDR2 are GTSNPN and SVGIG (reference sequence). Profiling relied on immunoSEQ multiplex PCR, and the TCRdb table lists in-frame clones only, not all of them. In the table there are 72,000 or so clones, over 70% of which are singletons. This clone was observed a handful of times. The antigen is undetermined. Enrollment shut out patients with autoimmune disease history or systemic immunosuppression. On cycle 4 day 1 and cycle 7 day 1, as well as at baseline, blood was sampled.

The sample was CD4+ or CD8+ T cells sorted from blood, taken in a trial of the OX40 agonist ivuxolimab. The chain has TRBV30 and TRBJ1-2; 7 bases match TRBD1. This TCR derives from an adult with an advanced solid tumor such as melanoma, head and neck, liver or kidney cancer. This chain's CDR3 is CAWNNRGIYGYTF. In DNA, the CDR3 is TGTGCCTGGAATAACAGGGGTATCTATGGCTACACCTTC.